Below, 13 T cell receptor beta chains from the same sample are listed, as sequenced in a study of T cell repertoires in cytomegalovirus infection (dated by TCRdb to about 2019). The data were produced on an Illumina HiSeq 1500. The raw public data were reprocessed by TCRdb itself: fastp quality trimming at Q25, MiXCR clonotype calling, in-frame beta chains only. Each entry merges the rows of one CDR3 protein and shows their most common DNA and genes. The sample contains 84,000 or so distinct CDR3 sequences, about 45% of them found a single time. The ten largest clones represent 85% to 95% of the sample. What these receptors recognize is not known. The treatment or condition label here, explained by the study, means: in vitro stimulation with specific CMV peptide epitopes to enrich CMV-specific T cells. Sequences were derived from CD8+ T cells from cultured PBMCs, sampled from culture after CMV antigen stimulation. The receptors derive from a human donor in good health (CMV status not recorded). Some clones in this sample may be carry-over from other donors' samples.

This sequence joins TRBV28 and TRBJ1-1, with TRBD1 as a possible D gene (6 bases). The CDR3 loop spans 16 amino acids. Trimming removed 6 bases from V and 1 base from J, with 18 bases in between. In germline, CDR1 is MDHEN, CDR2 SYDVKM. CDR3 DNA sequence: TGTGCCAGCAGCCCCTGGGGTGGGGGGGCGAACACTGAAGCTTTCTTT. Translated, it gives CASSPWGGGANTEAFF.

In this sample, this clonotype turned up a few times. The genes are TRBV28 and TRBJ2-1, with 13 bases that match TRBD2. The CDR3 is 16 amino acids. Germline V gives CDR1 MDHEN, CDR2 SYDVKM. V lost 6 bases to trimming and J lost 12 bases; unmatched junction nucleotides: 14. CDR3 sequence reads: CASSPAQGLAGDLQFF. CDR3 in DNA: TGTGCCAGCAGCCCCGCCCAAGGACTAGCGGGAGATTTGCAGTTCTTC.

This clonotype was observed a few times. This rearrangement joins TRBV7-2 to TRBJ2-5; 10 bases line up with TRBD2. This CDR3 contains 21 residues. V was clipped by 2 bases and J by 0 bases; unmatched bases: 18. CDR1 is SGHTA, CDR2 FQGNSA, per germline. The CDR3 protein is CASSLKRGRLAGDPYQETQYF. The CDR3, as DNA: TGTGCCAGCAGCTTAAAGCGTGGGCGGCTAGCGGGGGACCCGTACCAAGAGACCCAGTACTTC.

The genes are TRBV11-2 and TRBJ2-1; the D is unclear. The length of the CDR3 is 13 residues. Trimming removed 1 base at V and 9 bases at J, with 10 bases between. In germline, CDR1 is SGHAT, CDR2 FQNNGV. The CDR3 region is CASSLATTGEQFF. The CDR3 coding sequence is TGTGCCAGCAGCTTAGCCACGACCGGTGAGCAGTTCTTC. Together with reference TRBV11-2 and TRBJ2-1, the CDR3 gives the full variable domain: EAGVAQSPRYKIIEKRQSVAFWCNPISGHATLYWYQQILGQGPKLLIQFQNNGVVDDSQLPKDRFSAERLKGVDSTLKIQPAKLEDSAVYLCASSLATTGEQFFGPGTRLTVL.

This sequence joins TRBV12-3 or TRBV12-4 and TRBJ1-2, with a tentative D call TRBD1 (5 bases). Trimming cost V 3 bases and J 3 bases, with 14 bases left between them. The CDR3 runs 15 residues. The CDR3 sequence: CASSFWDGGHYGYTF. Here the CDR3 DNA reads TGTGCCAGCAGTTTTTGGGACGGGGGTCACTATGGCTACACCTTC.

This clonotype has more than one count but fewer than ten. The chain carries TRBV19 and TRBJ1-1; D is unresolved. The CDR3 has 15 amino acids. The germline V gene has CDR1 LNHDA and CDR2 SQIVND (reference sequence). V was clipped by 3 bases and J by 1 base, with 12 bases between them. The DNA for the CDR3 is TGTGCCAGTAGTATTGAACGTCTGCCGAACACTGAAGCTTTCTTT. Translating it yields CASSIERLPNTEAFF.

The CDR3 nucleotides read TGCAGTGCTCCCGGGACTGGTGGGATCTCCTACGAGCAGTACTTC. Translating gives CSAPGTGGISYEQYF. The chain combines TRBV20-1 with TRBJ2-7, with D tentatively TRBD2 (6 bases). V was trimmed by 5 bases and J by 0 bases, leaving 17 bases between them. The CDR3 has 15 residues. Germline-derived CDR1 and CDR2 are DFQATT and SNEGSKA (reference sequence).

The CDR3 loop is CASSLVGTGDGYTF. The CDR3 DNA follows: TGTGCCAGCAGCTTAGTCGGGACAGGGGATGGCTACACCTTC. The rearrangement joins TRBV7-4 to TRBJ1-2; TRBD1 aligns across 10 bases. Germline-derived CDR1 and CDR2 are SGHVT and SQSDAQ. V shed 1 base, J shed 6 bases, and the junction held 2 bases outside the gene matches. This CDR3 is 14 amino acids long.

J is TRBJ2-7 and V is TRBV20-1, with 9 positions matching TRBD2. The germline V gene encodes CDR1 DFQATT and CDR2 SNEGSKA (reference sequence). The CDR3 consists of 16 residues. Germline trimming cut 0 bases from V and 0 bases from J; bases unmatched to any gene: 6. The CDR3 sequence is CSARDPSGGPSYEQYF. Here the CDR3 DNA reads TGCAGTGCTAGAGACCCCAGCGGGGGGCCCTCCTACGAGCAGTACTTC.

A few counts support this clonotype. The rearrangement links TRBV9 to TRBJ2-7; either TRBD1 or TRBD2 may supply D (5 bases each). With 3 bases removed from V and 5 bases from J, the gap between germline ends came to 21 bases. Germline V gene sequence: CDR1 SGDLS, CDR2 YYNGEE. CDR3 length equals 16 residues. As DNA, the CDR3 is TGTGCCAGCAGCGCCTCCCTAGACGGGGACCAGGACGAGCAGTACTTC. Residues: CASSASLDGDQDEQYF. The variable domain in full, with the rest retrieved from reference TRBV9 and TRBJ2-7, is DSGVTQTPKHLITATGQRVTLRCSPRSGDLSVYWYQQSLDQGLQFLIQYYNGEERAKGNILERFSAQQFPDLHSELNLSSLELGDSALYFCASSASLDGDQDEQYFGPGTRLTVT.

V and J are TRBV4-2 and TRBJ2-1; 8 bases map to TRBD2. With 0 bases clipped from V and 4 bases from J, the junction kept 5 bases outside the gene matches. CDR1 and CDR2 (germline): LGHNA, YNFKEQ. This CDR3 has 16 amino acids. The CDR3 nucleotides are TGTGCCAGCAGCCAAGAGGAACTAGCGGAATACAATGAGCAGTTCTTC. It is translated as CASSQEELAEYNEQFF.

The chain is built from TRBV5-4 and TRBJ2-5; 8 positions agree with TRBD2. The CDR3 is made up of 15 amino acids. CDR1 is SGHNT, CDR2 YYREEE, per germline (reference sequence). V lost 2 bases, J lost 2 bases, and 5 bases stayed unmatched. The CDR3 loop reads CASSFGLATQETQYF. In DNA, the CDR3 is TGTGCCAGCAGCTTCGGACTAGCTACTCAAGAGACCCAGTACTTC. Full variable domain (remainder filled in from reference TRBV5-4 and TRBJ2-5): ETGVTQSPTHLIKTRGQQVTLRCSSQSGHNTVSWYQQALGQGPQFIFQYYREEENGRGNFPPRFSGLQFPNYSSELNVNALELDDSALYLCASSFGLATQETQYFGPGTRLLVL.

This clonotype was seen only once. The chain combines TRBV10-3 with TRBJ2-3, with a possible D match to TRBD2 (6 bases). The CDR3 totals 15 residues. The V and J ends lost 2 bases and 1 base respectively, with 10 bases between them. CDR1 ENHRY and CDR2 SYGVKD come from the germline V gene. The CDR3 DNA sequence: TGTGCCATCAGTGAGGGGCTAGCGCGCACAGATACGCAGTATTTT. It yields the protein CAISEGLARTDTQYF.